The entry below gives a single TCR beta chain sequence along with its context. Antigen unknown. The protocol was immunoSEQ multiplex PCR, while the TCRdb copy is restricted to in-frame clones and leaves out a portion. The sample shows around 41,000 clones, more than 70% of them seen only once. The data belong to a study of T cells in localized non-small cell lung cancer. Study observations and caveats: Uninvolved adjacent lung had the highest recorded T cell clonality, with tumor below it. When the top 100 tumor clones were examined, a median about 60 of them also appeared in the adjacent lung, which was paired and uninvolved. An association was observed between higher blood T cell density and longer overall survival. It remains possible that heterogeneity exists, since only one tumor region was sequenced.

Trimming cost V 6 bases and J 3 bases, with 9 bases left between them. Germline V gives CDR1 LNHDA, CDR2 SQIVND (reference sequence). The CDR3 is 13 amino acids. This TCR came from a female donor at least 60 years old with stage I squamous cell lung carcinoma. The genes are TRBV19 and TRBJ1-5, with a weak D call TRBD1 (5 bases). Sequenced here: peripheral blood, sampled before any cancer treatment. The CDR3 DNA follows: TGTGCCAGTAGCTCAGGGATCAATCAGCCCCAGCATTTT. Its protein is CASSSGINQPQHF.